The 10 T cell receptor beta chains reported below all come from one sample, sequenced in a study of cytomegalovirus exposure and HLA in healthy donors. Use of 60 Vbeta and 13 Jbeta primers characterized the PCR. Generated by immunoSEQ multiplex PCR, the TCRdb table keeps only in-frame clones and is missing some. The profile covers 100,000 to 150,000 clones, with more than 60% appearing a single time and over 1.5% taken by the ten largest. Material for sequencing was PBMCs. The receptors come from a woman aged 35 to 49 in good health and CMV-seronegative.

The V call is TRBV19, the J call TRBJ2-3, with TRBD2 matching over 8 bases. Germline assignment: CDR1 LNHDA and CDR2 SQIVND (reference sequence). Unmatched junction bases numbered 2, after V lost 3 bases and J lost 6 bases. The CDR3 loop spans 13 amino acids. The CDR3 region has the DNA TGTGCCAGTAGTATGGGACTAGAGGATACGCAGTATTTT. It translates to CASSMGLEDTQYF.

The chain carries TRBV21-1 and TRBJ2-3; the table's D call TRBD1 went unverified against the DNA. TRBV21-1 is designated a pseudogene. This CDR3 has 16 amino acids. CDR3 bases: TGTGCCAGCAGTACAAAATCGGGACAGGGGACAGATACGCAGTATTTT. It codes for CASSTKSGQGTDTQYF.

The chain recombines TRBV6-1 with TRBJ2-4, with 7 bases lining up with TRBD2. Germline loops: CDR1 MNHNS, CDR2 SASEGT. V shed 1 base and J 6 bases; nucleotides not matched to a gene: 3. The CDR3 is 14 residues long. The CDR3 DNA reads TGTGCCAGCAGTGAAGGCCCTAGCGGAAACATTCAGTACTTC. Its protein is CASSEGPSGNIQYF.

Concerning this clone itself: Germline and junction disagree at one end, which may indicate a read error. The chain recombines TRBV5-6 with TRBJ2-4; D is ambiguous. Looked up from germline, CDR1 is SGHDT and CDR2 is YYEEEE. The CDR3 is 14 residues long. CDR3 sequence (DNA): TGTGCCAGCAGCTTCCGTCTCGGATGGAACAGTCAGTACTTC. This sequence encodes CASSFRLGWNSQYF.

The chain combines TRBV28 with TRBJ2-1; 8 bases agree with TRBD1. J gave up 12 bases and V 5 bases, and 9 bases lay outside the gene matches. The CDR3 covers 13 residues. Germline V gene data show CDR1 as MDHEN and CDR2 as SYDVKM. The CDR3 nucleotides read TGTGCCAGCAGTATTGGACAGGGAAGGGGGCAGTTCTTC. This sequence encodes CASSIGQGRGQFF.

The rearrangement uses TRBV30 and TRBJ1-2; D is unresolved. Deletions cut 0 bases from V and 4 bases from J, with 9 bases between. Germline CDR1 reads GTSNPN; CDR2 reads SVGIG (reference sequence). This CDR3 is 13 amino acids long. For the CDR3, the DNA is TGTGCCTGGAGTGTAGCTGAATCCTATGGCTACACCTTC. This gives the protein CAWSVAESYGYTF.

The chain carries TRBV10-1 and TRBJ2-3; TRBD2 matches at 15 bases. V was pared by 7 bases and J by 7 bases, with 15 bases of the junction left unmatched. Germline CDR1 and CDR2: WNHNN and SYGVQD (reference sequence). The CDR3 length is 18 residues. The CDR3 reads CASIGTSGGSHIPHTQYF. In DNA form, the CDR3 reads TGCGCCAGCATCGGGACTAGCGGGGGGTCACACATCCCTCATACGCAGTATTTT.

The chain is built from TRBV5-3 and TRBJ2-1, with 9 positions matching TRBD2. TRBV5-3 is placed among ORFs of uncertain function. CDR3 length: 17 residues. After removal of 2 bases from V and 8 bases from J, the junction contained 14 bases not matched to a gene. In DNA, the CDR3 is TGTGCCAGAAGCTTATGGGAAGCAGCGGGAGGCCGGGATGAGCAGTTCTTC. Protein sequence: CARSLWEAAGGRDEQFF.

On this clone itself: The CDR3 carries no conserved terminal phenylalanine or tryptophan, so it likely arises from a read error. The limits of the CDR3 on the DNA are not certain, so only TCRdb's listed CDR3 is given. The chain couples TRBV18 to TRBJ2-7; TRBD1 is the table's D call and was not checked against the DNA. Including both end residues, the CDR3 is 14 amino acids long. Germline-derived CDR1 and CDR2 are KGHSH and LQKENI. The CDR3 sequence is CASSPGSTRDTPRL.

The genes are TRBV5-4 and TRBJ2-3; perhaps TRBD2 as D (5 bases). Germline V gene data show CDR1 as SGHNT and CDR2 as YYREEE (reference sequence). The CDR3 contains 16 residues. Deletions cut 3 bases from V and 2 bases from J, with 16 bases between. The CDR3 nucleotides read TGTGCCAGCAGCTCAACCAAACTAGGCTACACAGATACGCAGTATTTT. Residues: CASSSTKLGYTDTQYF.